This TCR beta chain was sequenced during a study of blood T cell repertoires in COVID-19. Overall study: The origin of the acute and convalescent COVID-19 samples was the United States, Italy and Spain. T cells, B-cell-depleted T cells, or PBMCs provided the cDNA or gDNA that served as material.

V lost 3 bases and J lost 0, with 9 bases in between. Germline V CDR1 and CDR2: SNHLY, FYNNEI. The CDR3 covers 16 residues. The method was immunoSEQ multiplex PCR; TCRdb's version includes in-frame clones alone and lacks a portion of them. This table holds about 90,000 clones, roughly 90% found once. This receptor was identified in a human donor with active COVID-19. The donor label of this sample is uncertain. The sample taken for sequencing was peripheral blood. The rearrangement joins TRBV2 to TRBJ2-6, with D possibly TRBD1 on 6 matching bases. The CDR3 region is CASSEGRGSGANVLTF. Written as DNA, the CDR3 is TGTGCCAGCAGTGAGGGCAGGGGCTCTGGGGCCAACGTCCTGACTTTC.